This section outlines one TCR beta chain sequence together with its context. Measured with immunoSEQ multiplex PCR; TCRdb has only the in-frame clones, and not every one. This sample has 100,000 to 150,000 clones, with around nine tenths found just once. V lost 6 bases and J lost 6; bases outside the gene matches: 9. The CDR3 loop spans 14 amino acids. CDR1 is LGHDT, CDR2 YNNKEL, per germline (reference sequence). These data come from a study of blood T cell repertoires in COVID-19. Across the study: From the United States, Italy and Spain came samples of acute and convalescent COVID-19. The analysed material was cDNA or gDNA that came from T cells, B-cell-depleted T cells, or PBMCs.

Cohort placement rested on clinical history that participants reported themselves. This chain connects TRBV3-1 (or the pseudogene TRBV3-2) to TRBJ2-7; 9 nucleotides align to TRBD1. Sequences were obtained from PBMCs or T cells enriched from blood (not recorded which). The receptor was derived from a woman aged 45-65 years who had recovered from COVID-19. The CDR3 here is CASSHRDRVFEQYF. In nucleotides, the CDR3 is TGTGCCAGCAGTCACCGGGACAGGGTATTCGAGCAGTACTTC.